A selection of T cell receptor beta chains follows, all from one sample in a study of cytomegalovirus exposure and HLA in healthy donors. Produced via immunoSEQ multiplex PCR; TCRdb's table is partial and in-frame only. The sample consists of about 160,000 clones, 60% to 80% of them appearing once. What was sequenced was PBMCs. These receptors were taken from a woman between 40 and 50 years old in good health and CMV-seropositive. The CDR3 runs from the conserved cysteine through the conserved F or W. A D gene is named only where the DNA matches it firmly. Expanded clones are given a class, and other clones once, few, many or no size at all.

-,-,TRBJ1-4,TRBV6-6,TGTGCCAGCAGTTCGGGAGTTAATGAAAAACTGTTTTTT,CASSSGVNEKLFF
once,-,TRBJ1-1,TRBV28,TGTGCCAGCAGTTTATTGAACAGTCTGAACACTGAAGCTTTCTTT,CASSLLNSLNTEAFF
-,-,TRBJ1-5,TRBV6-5,TGTGCCAGCAGTACCGGGACTGGACAGCCCCAGCATTTT,CASSTGTGQPQHF
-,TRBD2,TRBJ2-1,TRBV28,TGTGCCAGCAGTACTTCTAGCGGGACCTACAATGAGCAGTTCTTC,CASSTSSGTYNEQFF
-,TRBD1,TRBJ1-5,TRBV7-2,TGTGCCAGCAGCCCGGGACAGGGCCGTAATCAGCCCCAGCATTTT,CASSPGQGRNQPQHF
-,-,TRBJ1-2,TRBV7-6,TGTGCCAGCAGCTTGGCGGGGTTGGATGGCTACACCTTC,CASSLAGLDGYTF
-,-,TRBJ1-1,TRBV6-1,TGTGCCAGCAGTGAATCAACCCTAAATAATGAAGCTTTCTTT,CASSESTLNNEAFF
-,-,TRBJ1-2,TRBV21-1,TGTGCCAGCAGCAAAGCGAGTAACACAGGCTATGGCTACACCTTC,CASSKASNTGYGYTF
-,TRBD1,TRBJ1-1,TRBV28,TGTGCCAGCAGTACTACAGGGGGAGGGAGTGCTTTCTTT,CASSTTGGGSAFF
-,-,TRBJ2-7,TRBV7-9,TGTGCCAGCAGCTTAGCGTTGCGTGAGCCCTTCTACGAGCAGTACTTC,CASSLALREPFYEQYF
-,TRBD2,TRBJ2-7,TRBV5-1,TGCGCCAGCAGGAAAGAAGCGGGAAGCTCCTACGAGCAGTACTTC,CASRKEAGSSYEQYF
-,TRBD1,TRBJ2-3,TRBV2,TGTGCCAGCAGTGGTCGGGACAGCTACACAGATACGCAGTATTTT,CASSGRDSYTDTQYF
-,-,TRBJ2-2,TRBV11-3,TGTGCCAGCAGCCCCGGCGGCGGGGAGCTGTTTTTT,CASSPGGGELFF
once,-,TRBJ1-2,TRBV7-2,TGTGCCAGCACCCTCCTGACGGGGAACTATGGCTACACCTTC,CASTLLTGNYGYTF
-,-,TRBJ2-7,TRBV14,TGTGCCAGCAGCTTACGAGCCCTTGCCCCCTACGAGCAGTACTTC,CASSLRALAPYEQYF
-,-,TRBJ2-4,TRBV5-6,TGTGCCAGCAGCTTGCCGGGGAGAGATGCCAAAAACATTCAGTACTTC,CASSLPGRDAKNIQYF
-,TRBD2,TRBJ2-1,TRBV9,TGTGCCAGCAGCGTAGCCCCCGCGGCTAGCGGAGGAGACAATGAGCAGTTCTTC,CASSVAPAASGGDNEQFF
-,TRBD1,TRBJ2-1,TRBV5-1,TGCGCCAGCCACGGGACAGATTACAATGAGCAGTTCTTC,CASHGTDYNEQFF
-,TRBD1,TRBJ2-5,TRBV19,TGTGCCAGTAGTACCAAGTGGGACAGGGGGCTGGAGACCCAGTACTTC,CASSTKWDRGLETQYF
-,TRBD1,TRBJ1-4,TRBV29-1,TGCAGCGTAAAAGACAGGGTCAGCGAAAAACTGTTTTTT,CSVKDRVSEKLFF
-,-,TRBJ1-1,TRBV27,TGTGCCCGGGTCGAACCCTTCCCAAGTTGCGGAATAGAGAGGTCGGCTTTCTTT,CARVEPFPSCGIERSAFF
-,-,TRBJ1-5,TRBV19,TGTGCCAGTAGTATTTTGTCGGTCCAGCCCCAGCATTTT,CASSILSVQPQHF
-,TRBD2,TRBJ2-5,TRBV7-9,TGTGCCAGCAGCTCCCTCAGCGGGGGGTCTCAAGAGACCCAGTACTTC,CASSSLSGGSQETQYF
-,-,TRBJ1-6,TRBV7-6,TGTGCCAGCAGCTTATTAAGCGCTCCAAATTCACCCCTCCACTTT,CASSLLSAPNSPLHF
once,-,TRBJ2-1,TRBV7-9,TGTGCCAGCAGCTTATCAGGGAATGAGCAGTTCTTC,CASSLSGNEQFF
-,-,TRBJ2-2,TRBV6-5,TGTGCCAGCAGAACTCTCGACACCGGGGAGCTGTTTTTT,CASRTLDTGELFF
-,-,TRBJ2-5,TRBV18,TGTGCCAGCTCACCGCAGGACAGCCAAGAGACCCAGTACTTC,CASSPQDSQETQYF
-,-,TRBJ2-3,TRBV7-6,TGTGCCAGCAGCTTTTCAGACTGGTACACAGATACGCAGTATTTT,CASSFSDWYTDTQYF
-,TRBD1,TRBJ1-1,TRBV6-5,TGTGCCAGCAGCTCCACGGACAGGGGCACTGAAGCTTTCTTT,CASSSTDRGTEAFF
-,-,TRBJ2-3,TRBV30,TGTGCCTGGAGTGTCCCCAGGGGTGGCGATACGCAGTATTTT,CAWSVPRGGDTQYF
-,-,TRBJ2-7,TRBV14,TGTGCCAGGCGGGACAGCTCCTACGAGCAGTACTTC,CARRDSSYEQYF
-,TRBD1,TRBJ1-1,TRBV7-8,TGTGCCAGCAGCTTAGGGGGACAGGGAGTTGAAGCTTTCTTT,CASSLGGQGVEAFF
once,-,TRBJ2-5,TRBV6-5,TGTGCCAGCAGTTACTCGAACGGGGTCCAAGAGACCCAGTACTTC,CASSYSNGVQETQYF
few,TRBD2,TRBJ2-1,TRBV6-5,TGTGCCAGCAGCCTAGCGGGGTATTACAATGAGCAGTTCTTC,CASSLAGYYNEQFF
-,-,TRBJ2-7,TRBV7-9,TGTGCCAGCAGCTTAGCAGCGTCCCTCAGACCGAGCTCCTACGAGCAGTACTTC,CASSLAASLRPSSYEQYF
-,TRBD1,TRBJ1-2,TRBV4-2,TGTGCCAGCAGCCAAACCCCGGGACAGGGGATAGGGGACTATGGCTACACCTTC,CASSQTPGQGIGDYGYTF
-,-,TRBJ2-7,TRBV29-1,TGCAGCGTACGGGGCTCCTACGAGCAGTACTTC,CSVRGSYEQYF
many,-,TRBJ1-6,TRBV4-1,TGCGCCAGCAGCCAAGATAACAGCGGAGGATCACCCCTCCACTTT,CASSQDNSGGSPLHF
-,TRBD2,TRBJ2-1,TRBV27,TGTGCCAGCAGTTTACTTTCTAGCGGGAGGGCCGGGAATGAGCAGTTCTTC,CASSLLSSGRAGNEQFF
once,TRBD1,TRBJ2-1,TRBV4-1,TGCGCCAGCAGACAAAAAACAGGCCGGGACAGTCATCCCTACAATGAGCAGTTCTTC,CASRQKTGRDSHPYNEQFF
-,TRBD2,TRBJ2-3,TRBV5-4,TGTGCCAGCAGCGAAAGACTAGCGGGGGGGCCAGATACGCAGTATTTT,CASSERLAGGPDTQYF
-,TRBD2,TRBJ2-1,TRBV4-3,TGCGCCAGCAGCCAAGAACCGGGACTAGCGGGGGATATCGGGCAGTTCTTC,CASSQEPGLAGDIGQFF
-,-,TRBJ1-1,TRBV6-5,TGTGCCAGCAGTTACTCGAGGTCTTCCCTTACTGAAGCTTTCTTT,CASSYSRSSLTEAFF
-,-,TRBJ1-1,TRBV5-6,TGTGCCAGCAGCCGTACGGGTTACACGAACACTGAAGCTTTCTTT,CASSRTGYTNTEAFF